The 11 T cell receptor beta chains reported below all come from one sample, sequenced in a study of CD8 T cells in Susac syndrome. Random hexamers served to reverse transcribe roughly 0.5 to 1 ug RNA. TCRdb analysed the immunoSEQ multiplex PCR reads with MiXCR anew, one entry per CDR3 protein. The sample contains some 18,000 distinct CDR3 sequences, approximately 95% of which appear only once. Sequenced: CD8+ T cells from PBMCs. The receptors were sampled from a human donor in good health.

The J gene is TRBJ2-7, the V gene TRBV7-8; 8 nucleotides match TRBD2. The CDR3 consists of 15 residues. CDR1 and CDR2 from the germline V gene are SGHVS and FQNEAQ. V gave up 2 bases and J gave up 2 bases; unmatched junction bases: 5. As DNA, the CDR3 is TGTGCCAGCAGCTTAAGCGGGAGAGTTCCCTACGAGCAGTACTTC. Residues: CASSLSGRVPYEQYF. Full variable domain (remainder filled in from reference TRBV7-8 and TRBJ2-7): GAGVSQSPRYKVAKRGQDVALRCDPISGHVSLFWYQQALGQGPEFLTYFQNEAQLDKSGLPSDRFFAERPEGSVSTLKIQRTQQEDSAVYLCASSLSGRVPYEQYFGPGTRLTVT.

This clonotype occurred once. This chain uses TRBV2 with TRBJ2-6; D unresolved. Between the trimmed V and J ends, which lost 0 bases and 1 base, there was a span of 1 base. The length of the CDR3 is 14 residues. Germline lookup yields CDR1 SNHLY and CDR2 FYNNEI. CDR3 loop: CASSEASGANVLTF. CDR3 nucleotide sequence: TGTGCCAGCAGTGAAGCTTCTGGGGCCAACGTCCTGACTTTC.

V gene TRBV28 combines with J gene TRBJ2-1; D gene uncertain. The CDR3 contains 15 residues. The ends were cut back, 5 bases at V and 1 base at J, with 12 bases in the middle. Germline V gene data show CDR1 as MDHEN and CDR2 as SYDVKM. CDR3 in DNA: TGTGCCAGCAGTCCCATTAAAGAGTCCTACAATGAGCAGTTCTTC. Residues: CASSPIKESYNEQFF.

V is TRBV7-9 and J is TRBJ2-5, with 9 nucleotides matching TRBD1. The trim removed 5 bases at V and 5 bases at J, leaving 9 bases unmatched. CDR3 length equals 15 residues. Germline-derived CDR1 and CDR2 are SEHNR and FQNEAQ (reference sequence). The DNA of the CDR3 is TGTGCCAGCAGCCACACACAGGGGGCGAAGGAGACCCAGTACTTC. Translating it yields CASSHTQGAKETQYF.

V is TRBV20-1 and J is TRBJ2-1, with 9 nucleotides matching TRBD2. The CDR3 length is 15 residues. V shed 5 bases and J 4 bases; nucleotides not matched to a gene: 9. In germline, CDR1 is DFQATT, CDR2 SNEGSKA (reference sequence). The CDR3 DNA reads as TGCAGTGCTCAGAGAGAAGCGGGAGGATACAATGAGCAGTTCTTC. This gives the protein CSAQREAGGYNEQFF.

The rearrangement uses TRBV15 and TRBJ2-1; TRBD2 might be the D (7 bases). The germline gives CDR1 LNHNV, CDR2 YYDKDF (reference sequence). This CDR3 is 14 amino acids long. Trimming left V 10 bases short and J 5 bases short, with 18 bases between. The CDR3 region has the DNA TGTGCCATCTCCATGGGGGGGCTTAACAATGAGCAGTTCTTC. Translation gives CAISMGGLNNEQFF.

V gene TRBV5-4 combines with J gene TRBJ2-1; D gene unclear. Germline values: CDR1 SGHNT, CDR2 YYREEE (reference sequence). This CDR3 is 13 amino acids long. Trimming removed 5 bases at V and 0 bases at J, with 6 bases between. Here the CDR3 DNA reads TGTGCCAGCAGTTTTCTCTCCTACAATGAGCAGTTCTTC. Its protein is CASSFLSYNEQFF. The full variable domain, rest sourced from reference TRBV5-4 and TRBJ2-1, is ETGVTQSPTHLIKTRGQQVTLRCSSQSGHNTVSWYQQALGQGPQFIFQYYREEENGRGNFPPRFSGLQFPNYSSELNVNALELDDSALYLCASSFLSYNEQFFGPGTRLTVL.

The J gene is TRBJ2-5, the V gene TRBV15, with D perhaps being TRBD1 or TRBD2 (5 bases each). V lost 0 bases and J 2 bases, leaving 10 bases between the germline ends. The V gene's germline CDR1 is LNHNV and CDR2 YYDKDF (reference sequence). The CDR3 has 15 amino acids. CDR3 sequence: CATSRDGTDQETQYF. In nucleotides, the CDR3 is TGTGCCACCAGCAGAGATGGGACGGATCAAGAGACCCAGTACTTC.

The genes are TRBV27 and TRBJ2-2, with 7 bases fitting TRBD2. The trim removed 8 bases at V and 4 bases at J, leaving 19 bases unmatched. In germline, CDR1 is MNHEY, CDR2 SMNVEV (reference sequence). The CDR3 consists of 18 residues. In DNA form, the CDR3 reads TGTGCCAGCCAATCGACTAGCCTAACCGAGGGTACCACCGGGGAGCTGTTTTTT. It specifies CASQSTSLTEGTTGELFF.

The chain combines TRBV12-3 or TRBV12-4 with TRBJ2-2, with 8 bases identical to TRBD2. This CDR3 is built from 13 residues. The V segment lost 11 bases and the J segment 6 bases; nucleotides outside the gene matches: 8. In nucleotides, the CDR3 is TGTGCCGGAAGAGCGGGAGCGGCCGGGGAGCTGTTTTTT. Encoded protein: CAGRAGAAGELFF.

The V call is TRBV9, the J call TRBJ1-2; D is possibly TRBD1 (5 bases). Germline-derived CDR1 and CDR2 are SGDLS and YYNGEE. Trimming pared 3 bases from V and 0 bases from J, leaving 9 bases between. CDR3 length: 14 amino acids. The DNA of the CDR3 is TGTGCCAGCAGCGACAGGCGGACTAACTATGGCTACACCTTC. Amino acids: CASSDRRTNYGYTF.